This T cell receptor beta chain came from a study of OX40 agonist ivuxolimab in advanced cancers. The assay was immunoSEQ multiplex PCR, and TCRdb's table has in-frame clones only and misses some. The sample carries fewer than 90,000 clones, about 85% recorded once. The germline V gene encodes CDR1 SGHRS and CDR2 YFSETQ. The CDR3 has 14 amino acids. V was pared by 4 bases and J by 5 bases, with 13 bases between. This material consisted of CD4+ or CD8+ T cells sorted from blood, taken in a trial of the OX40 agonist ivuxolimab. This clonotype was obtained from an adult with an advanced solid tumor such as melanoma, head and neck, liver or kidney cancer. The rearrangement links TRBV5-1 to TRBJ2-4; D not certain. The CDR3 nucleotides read TGCGCCAGCAGCCTCTCTGTCAGCCAAAACATTCAGTACTTC. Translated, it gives CASSLSVSQNIQYF. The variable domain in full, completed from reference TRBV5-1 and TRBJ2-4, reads KAGVTQTPRYLIKTRGQQVTLSCSPISGHRSVSWYQQTPGQGLQFLFEYFSETQRNKGNFPGRFSGRQFSNSRSEMNVSTLELGDSALYLCASSLSVSQNIQYFGAGTRLSVL.